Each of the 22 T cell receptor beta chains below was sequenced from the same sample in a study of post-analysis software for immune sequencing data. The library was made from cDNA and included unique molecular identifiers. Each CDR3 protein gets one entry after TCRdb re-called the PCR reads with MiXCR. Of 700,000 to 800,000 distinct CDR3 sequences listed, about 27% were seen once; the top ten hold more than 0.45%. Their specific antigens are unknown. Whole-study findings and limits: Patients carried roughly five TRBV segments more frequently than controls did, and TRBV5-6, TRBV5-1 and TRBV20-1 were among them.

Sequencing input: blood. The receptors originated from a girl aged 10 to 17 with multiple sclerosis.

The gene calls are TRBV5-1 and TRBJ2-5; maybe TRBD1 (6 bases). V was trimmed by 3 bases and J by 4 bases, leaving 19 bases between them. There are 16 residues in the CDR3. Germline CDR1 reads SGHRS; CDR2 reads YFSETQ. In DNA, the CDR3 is TGCGCCAGCAGCTCGGTCCGACAGGCGGTGGGAGAGACCCAGTACTTC. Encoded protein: CASSSVRQAVGETQYF.

In DNA, the CDR3 is TGTGCCAGCAGCATAGGAGGGGATTTCAACAATGAGCAGTTCTTC. As protein: CASSIGGDFNNEQFF. The chain uses TRBV11-2 and TRBJ2-1; perhaps TRBD2 as D (6 bases). Deletions cut 5 bases from V and 5 bases from J, with 16 bases between. The CDR3 totals 15 residues. Germline assignment: CDR1 SGHAT and CDR2 FQNNGV.

This CDR3 is CASSLAGINEQYF. The CDR3 DNA reads TGCGCCAGCAGCTTGGCGGGGATCAATGAGCAGTACTTC. V and J are TRBV5-1 and TRBJ2-5, with D possibly being TRBD2 (5 bases). Between the trimmed V and J ends, which lost 0 bases and 11 bases, there was a span of 14 bases. Germline-derived CDR1 and CDR2 are SGHRS and YFSETQ. The CDR3 totals 13 residues.

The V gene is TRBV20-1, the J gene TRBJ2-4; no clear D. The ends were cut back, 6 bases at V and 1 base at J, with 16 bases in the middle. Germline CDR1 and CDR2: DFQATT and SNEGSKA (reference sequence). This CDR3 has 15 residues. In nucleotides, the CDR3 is TGCAGTGCCCCTCCGGAGCTAGTTGCCAAAAACATTCAGTACTTC. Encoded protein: CSAPPELVAKNIQYF.

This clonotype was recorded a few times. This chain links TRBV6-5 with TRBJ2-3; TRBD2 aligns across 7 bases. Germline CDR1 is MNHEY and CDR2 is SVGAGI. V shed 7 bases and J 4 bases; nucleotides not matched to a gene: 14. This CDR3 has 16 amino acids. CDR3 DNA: TGTGCCAGCATGGCTAGCGGTACTCAGGTTGCAGATACGCAGTATTTT. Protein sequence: CASMASGTQVADTQYF.

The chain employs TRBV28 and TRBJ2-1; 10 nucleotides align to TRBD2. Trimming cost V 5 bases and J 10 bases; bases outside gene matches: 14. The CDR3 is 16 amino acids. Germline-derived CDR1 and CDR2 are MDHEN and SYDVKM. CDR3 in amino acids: CASSPGPGLASREQFF. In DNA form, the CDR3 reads TGTGCCAGCAGTCCCGGGCCGGGACTAGCGTCAAGGGAGCAGTTCTTC.

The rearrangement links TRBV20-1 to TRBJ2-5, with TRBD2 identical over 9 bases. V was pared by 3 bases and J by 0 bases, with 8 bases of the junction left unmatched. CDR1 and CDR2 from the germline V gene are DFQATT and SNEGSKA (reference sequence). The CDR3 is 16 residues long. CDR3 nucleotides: TGCAGTGCTAGCGGGCTAGCGGGATTCGACCAAGAGACCCAGTACTTC. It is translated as CSASGLAGFDQETQYF.

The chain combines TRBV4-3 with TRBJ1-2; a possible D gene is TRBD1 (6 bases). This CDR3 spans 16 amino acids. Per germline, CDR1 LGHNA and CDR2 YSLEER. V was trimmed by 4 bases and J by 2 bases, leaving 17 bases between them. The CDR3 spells CASSRSAGGPNYGYTF. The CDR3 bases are TGCGCCAGCAGCCGGAGCGCCGGGGGGCCAAACTATGGCTACACCTTC.

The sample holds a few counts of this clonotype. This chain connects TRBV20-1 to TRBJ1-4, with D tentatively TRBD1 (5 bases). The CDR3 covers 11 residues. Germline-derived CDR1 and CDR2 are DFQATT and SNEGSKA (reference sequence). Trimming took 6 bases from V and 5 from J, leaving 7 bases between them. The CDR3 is CSAGENEKLFF. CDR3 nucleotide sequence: TGCAGTGCAGGGGAAAATGAAAAACTGTTTTTT.

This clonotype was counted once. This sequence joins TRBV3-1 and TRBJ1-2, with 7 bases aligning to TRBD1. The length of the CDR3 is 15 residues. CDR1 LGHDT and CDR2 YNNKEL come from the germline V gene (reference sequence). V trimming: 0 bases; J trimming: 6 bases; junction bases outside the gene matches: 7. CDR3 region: CASSQEFWGTDGYTF. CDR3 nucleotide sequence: TGTGCCAGCAGCCAAGAGTTTTGGGGGACAGATGGCTACACCTTC. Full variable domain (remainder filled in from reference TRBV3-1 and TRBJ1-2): DTAVSQTPKYLVTQMGNDKSIKCEQNLGHDTMYWYKQDSKKFLKIMFSYNNKELIINETVPNRFSPKSPDKAHLNLHINSLELGDSAVYFCASSQEFWGTDGYTFGSGTRLTVV.

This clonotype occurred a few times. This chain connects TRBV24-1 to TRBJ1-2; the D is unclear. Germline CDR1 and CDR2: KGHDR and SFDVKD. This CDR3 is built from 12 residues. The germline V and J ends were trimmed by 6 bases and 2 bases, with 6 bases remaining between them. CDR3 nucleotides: TGTGCCACCAGTCACGAGAACTATGGCTACACCTTC. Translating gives CATSHENYGYTF.

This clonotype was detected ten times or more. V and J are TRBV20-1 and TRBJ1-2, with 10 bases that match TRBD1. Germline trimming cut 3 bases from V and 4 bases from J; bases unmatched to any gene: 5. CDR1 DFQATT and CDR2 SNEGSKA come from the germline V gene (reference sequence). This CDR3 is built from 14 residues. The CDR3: CSASETGGGYGYTF. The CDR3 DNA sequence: TGCAGTGCTAGTGAGACAGGGGGCGGCTATGGCTACACCTTC.

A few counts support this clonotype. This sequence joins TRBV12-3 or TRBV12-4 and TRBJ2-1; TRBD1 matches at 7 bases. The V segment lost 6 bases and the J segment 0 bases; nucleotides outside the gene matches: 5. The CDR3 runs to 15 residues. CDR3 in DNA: TGTGCCAGCAGACCGGACAGGAGCTCCTACAATGAGCAGTTCTTC. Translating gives CASRPDRSSYNEQFF.

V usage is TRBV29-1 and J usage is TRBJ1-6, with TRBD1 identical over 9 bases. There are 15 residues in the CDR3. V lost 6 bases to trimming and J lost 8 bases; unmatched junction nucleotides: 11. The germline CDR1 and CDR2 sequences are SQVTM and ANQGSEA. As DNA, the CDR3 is TGCAGCGTCCGGACACAGGGGGCTGTCGATTCACCCCTCCACTTT. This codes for CSVRTQGAVDSPLHF.

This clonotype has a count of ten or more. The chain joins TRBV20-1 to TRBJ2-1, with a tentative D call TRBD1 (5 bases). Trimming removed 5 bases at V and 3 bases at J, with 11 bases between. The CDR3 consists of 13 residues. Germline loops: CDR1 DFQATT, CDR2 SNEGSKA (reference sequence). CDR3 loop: CSAHRSLYNEQFF. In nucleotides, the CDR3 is TGCAGTGCTCACAGGAGTCTCTACAATGAGCAGTTCTTC.

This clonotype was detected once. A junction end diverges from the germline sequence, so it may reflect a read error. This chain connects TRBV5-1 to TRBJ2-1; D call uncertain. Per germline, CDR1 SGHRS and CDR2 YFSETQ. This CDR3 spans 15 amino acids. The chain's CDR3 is CAGSFSWGSDNEQFF. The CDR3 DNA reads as TGCGCCGGCAGCTTCTCATGGGGAAGCGACAATGAGCAGTTCTTC.

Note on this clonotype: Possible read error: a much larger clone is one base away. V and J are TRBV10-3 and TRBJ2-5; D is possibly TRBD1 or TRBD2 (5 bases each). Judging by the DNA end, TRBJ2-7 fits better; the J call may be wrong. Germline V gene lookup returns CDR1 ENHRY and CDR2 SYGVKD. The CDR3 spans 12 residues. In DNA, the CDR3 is TGTGCCGTCAGTGAGGGGATCCACGAGCAGTACTTC. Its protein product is CAVSEGIHEQYF.

The CDR3, as DNA: TGCGCCAGCAGCATAAGACAGAGATATGGCTACACCTTC. Amino acid sequence: CASSIRQRYGYTF. The chain uses TRBV5-1 and TRBJ1-2; D is possibly TRBD1 (5 bases). V was trimmed by 4 bases and J by 5 bases, leaving 12 bases between them. Germline V CDR1 and CDR2: SGHRS, YFSETQ. The CDR3 covers 13 residues.

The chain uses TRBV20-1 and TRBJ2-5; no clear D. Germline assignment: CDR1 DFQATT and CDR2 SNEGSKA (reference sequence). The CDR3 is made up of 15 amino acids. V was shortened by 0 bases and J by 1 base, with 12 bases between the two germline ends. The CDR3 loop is CSARDPRVPQETQYF. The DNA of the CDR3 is TGCAGTGCTAGAGATCCCCGGGTGCCCCAAGAGACCCAGTACTTC.

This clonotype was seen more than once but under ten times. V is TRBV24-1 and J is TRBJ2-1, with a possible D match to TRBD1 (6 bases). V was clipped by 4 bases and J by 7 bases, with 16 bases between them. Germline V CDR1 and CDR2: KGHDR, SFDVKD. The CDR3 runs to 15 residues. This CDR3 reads CATSEARGVLNEQFF. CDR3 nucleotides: TGTGCCACCAGTGAGGCCAGGGGAGTGTTAAATGAGCAGTTCTTC.

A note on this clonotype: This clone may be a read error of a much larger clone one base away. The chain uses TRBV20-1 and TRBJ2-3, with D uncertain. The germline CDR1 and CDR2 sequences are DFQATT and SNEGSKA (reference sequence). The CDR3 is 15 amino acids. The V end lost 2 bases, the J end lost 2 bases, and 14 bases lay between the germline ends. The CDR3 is CSARPELVNTDTQYF. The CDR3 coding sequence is TGCAGTGCTAGACCGGAGTTAGTAAACACAGATACGCAGTATTTT.

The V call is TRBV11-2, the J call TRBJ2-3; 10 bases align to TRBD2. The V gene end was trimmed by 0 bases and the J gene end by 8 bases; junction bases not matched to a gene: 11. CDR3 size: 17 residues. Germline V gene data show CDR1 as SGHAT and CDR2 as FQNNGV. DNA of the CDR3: TGTGCCAGCAGCTTAGATCGGGCTAGCGGGAGAATTGGTACGCAGTATTTT. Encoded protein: CASSLDRASGRIGTQYF.